This entry is about one T cell receptor (beta chain). This entry is derived from a study of blood T cell repertoires in COVID-19. The repertoire was sequenced with immunoSEQ multiplex PCR; TCRdb's copy has only in-frame clones and lacks some. Seen here are about 25,000 clones, roughly nine tenths observed once, and the top ten hold roughly 9%. Germline CDR1 MNHEY, CDR2 SMNVEV (reference sequence). V was clipped by 6 bases and J by 4 bases, with 15 bases between them. This CDR3 region has 14 residues. The sequence was collected from a human donor with active COVID-19. The donor label of this sample is uncertain. This rearrangement joins TRBV27 to TRBJ2-5; D gene ambiguous. The sequencing sample was made of peripheral blood. CDR3 sequence (DNA): TGTGCCAGCAGCCGCTCGCCCCCGGGAGAGACCCAGTACTTC. As protein: CASSRSPPGETQYF.